The entry below describes one T cell receptor (beta chain). The antigen is not known. A read error may produce the germline difference seen at one junction end. This entry is derived from a study of tumor and adjacent non-tumor tissue in lung cancer. The germline CDR1 and CDR2 sequences are SGHNT and YYREEE (reference sequence). The CDR3 contains 16 residues. Whole-study findings and limits: TCR diversity was significantly greater in tumor than normal lung tissue. Tumor repertoires had a smaller top 100 clone share than normal lung.

Three rounds of nested PCR, following a modified ARM-PCR protocol, produced the TCRbeta library. TCRdb reprocessed the multiplex PCR reads with MiXCR, giving one entry per CDR3 protein. The table lists tens of thousands of distinct CDR3 sequences, around 70% of them singletons. This sample's RNA came from whole unsorted tissue. The clonotype comes from a woman between 70 and 85 years old with non-small cell lung cancer. Sequencing was carried out using lung tumor tissue. The chain couples TRBV5-4 to TRBJ2-1, with 11 bases that match TRBD2. CDR3 bases: TGTGCCAGCAGCTTTCTAGCGGGAGGCTCCTACAATGAGGAGTTCTTC. Its translation: CASSFLAGGSYNEEFF.